This T cell receptor beta chain was recovered during a study of blood T cell repertoires in COVID-19. The protocol was immunoSEQ multiplex PCR, while the TCRdb copy is restricted to in-frame clones and leaves out a portion. The sample shows just over 300,000 clones, roughly 89% of them seen only once. The junction had 9 bases not matched to a gene; V was cut back by 4 bases and J by 5 bases. The CDR3 consists of 16 residues. Germline CDR1 is MDHEN and CDR2 is SYDVKM. This clone was observed a single time. Material for sequencing was peripheral blood. The origin of this receptor is a woman in her thirties with COVID-19, enrolled during active disease. The chain couples TRBV28 to TRBJ2-5; 11 positions match TRBD2. CDR3 loop: CASSSSSGGRRETQYF. The CDR3, as DNA: TGTGCCAGCAGTTCATCTAGCGGGGGGAGGAGGGAGACCCAGTACTTC.